This T cell receptor (beta chain) was recovered during a study of blood T cell repertoires in COVID-19. This clone appeared once. Original methodology: Estimation of nucleated cell counts relied on the amplification of reference gene primers. TCRdb keeps only in-frame clones here, not all; method: immunoSEQ multiplex PCR. That table is the source of V, J and clone size, and D and trimming were worked out from the DNA. The sample carries under 300,000 clones, about 85% recorded once. The germline gives CDR1 SNHLY, CDR2 FYNNEI. CDR3 size: 16 residues. V shed 5 bases and J 10 bases; nucleotides not matched to a gene: 20.

Sequenced sample: peripheral blood. The J gene is TRBJ2-7, the V gene TRBV2; 7 bases align to TRBD1. The receptor comes from a human donor in a cohort sampled during active COVID-19. This CDR3 is CASSRIDPGTAITQYF. The CDR3, as DNA: TGTGCCAGCAGTAGAATAGACCCCGGGACAGCAATAACCCAGTACTTC.